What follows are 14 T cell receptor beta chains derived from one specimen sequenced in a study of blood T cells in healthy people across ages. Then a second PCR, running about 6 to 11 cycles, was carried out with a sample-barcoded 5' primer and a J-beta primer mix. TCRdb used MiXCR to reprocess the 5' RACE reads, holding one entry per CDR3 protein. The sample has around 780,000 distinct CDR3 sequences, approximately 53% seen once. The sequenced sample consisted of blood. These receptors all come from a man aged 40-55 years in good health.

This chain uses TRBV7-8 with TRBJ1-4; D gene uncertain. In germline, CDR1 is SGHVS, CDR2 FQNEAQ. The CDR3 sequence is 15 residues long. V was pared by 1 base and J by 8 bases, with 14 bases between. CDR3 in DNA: TGTGCCAGCAGCTTAGGACCTGTCCGACCCGAAAAACTGTTTTTT. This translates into CASSLGPVRPEKLFF.

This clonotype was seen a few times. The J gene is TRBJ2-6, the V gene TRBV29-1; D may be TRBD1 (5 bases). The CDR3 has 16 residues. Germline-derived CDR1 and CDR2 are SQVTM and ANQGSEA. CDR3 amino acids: CLPKGRAVRGANVLTF. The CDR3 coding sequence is TGCCTGCCCAAGGGCAGGGCGGTGAGAGGGGCCAACGTCCTGACTTTC.

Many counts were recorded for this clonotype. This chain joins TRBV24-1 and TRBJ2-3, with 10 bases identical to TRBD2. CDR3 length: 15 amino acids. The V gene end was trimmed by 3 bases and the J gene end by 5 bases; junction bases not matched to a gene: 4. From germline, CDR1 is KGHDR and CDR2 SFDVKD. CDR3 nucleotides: TGTGCCACCAGTGATAGGACTAGCGGAAGAGATACGCAGTATTTT. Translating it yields CATSDRTSGRDTQYF.

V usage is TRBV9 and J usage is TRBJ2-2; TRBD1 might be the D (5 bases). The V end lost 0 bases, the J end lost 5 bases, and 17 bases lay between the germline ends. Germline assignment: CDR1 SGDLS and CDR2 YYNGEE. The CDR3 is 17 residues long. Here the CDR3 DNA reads TGTGCCAGCAGCGTAGGCACAGGTGGTCGCCTAACCGGGGAGCTGTTTTTT. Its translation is CASSVGTGGRLTGELFF.

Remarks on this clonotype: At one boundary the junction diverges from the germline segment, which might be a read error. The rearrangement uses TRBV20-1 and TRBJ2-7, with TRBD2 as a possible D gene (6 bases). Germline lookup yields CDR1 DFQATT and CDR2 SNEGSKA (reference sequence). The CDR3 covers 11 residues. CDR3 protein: CSTSPLSEQYF. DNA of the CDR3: TGCAGTACTAGCCCCCTCTCCGAGCAGTACTTC.

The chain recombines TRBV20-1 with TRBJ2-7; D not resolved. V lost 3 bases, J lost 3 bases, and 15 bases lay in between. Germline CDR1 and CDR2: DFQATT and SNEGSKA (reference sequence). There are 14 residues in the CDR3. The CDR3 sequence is CSASPPVQDYEQYF. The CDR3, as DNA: TGCAGTGCTAGCCCGCCCGTCCAGGACTACGAGCAGTACTTC.

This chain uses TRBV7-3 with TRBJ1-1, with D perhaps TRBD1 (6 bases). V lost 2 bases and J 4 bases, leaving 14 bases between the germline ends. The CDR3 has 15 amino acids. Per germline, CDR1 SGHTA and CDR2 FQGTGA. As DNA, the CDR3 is TGTGCCAGCAGCTTAGAGGGGCAGGGGATCACTGAAGCTTTCTTT. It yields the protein CASSLEGQGITEAFF. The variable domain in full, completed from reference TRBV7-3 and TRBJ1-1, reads GAGVSQTPSNKVTEKGKYVELRCDPISGHTALYWYRQSLGQGPEFLIYFQGTGAADDSGLPNDRFFAVRPEGSVSTLKIQRTERGDSAVYLCASSLEGQGITEAFFGQGTRLTVV.

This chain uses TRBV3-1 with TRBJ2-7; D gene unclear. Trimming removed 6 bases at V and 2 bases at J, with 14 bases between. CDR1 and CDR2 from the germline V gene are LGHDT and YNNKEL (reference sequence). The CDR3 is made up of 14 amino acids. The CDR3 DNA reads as TGTGCCAGCAGGCGTGGACGGGCCACCTACGAGCAGTACTTC. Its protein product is CASRRGRATYEQYF.

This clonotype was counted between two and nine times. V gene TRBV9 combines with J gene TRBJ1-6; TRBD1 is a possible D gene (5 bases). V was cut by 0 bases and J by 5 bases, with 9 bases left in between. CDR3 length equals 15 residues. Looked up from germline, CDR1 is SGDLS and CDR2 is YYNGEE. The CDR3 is CASSVAGSNNSPLHF. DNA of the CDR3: TGTGCCAGCAGCGTAGCAGGGAGTAATAATTCACCCCTCCACTTT.

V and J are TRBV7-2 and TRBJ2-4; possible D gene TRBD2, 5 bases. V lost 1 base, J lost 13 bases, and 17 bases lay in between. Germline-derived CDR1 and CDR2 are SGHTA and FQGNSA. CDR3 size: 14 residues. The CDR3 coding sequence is TGTGCCAGCAGCTTAGGAGGCCGAAAGGAGGAGCAGTACTTC. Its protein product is CASSLGGRKEEQYF.

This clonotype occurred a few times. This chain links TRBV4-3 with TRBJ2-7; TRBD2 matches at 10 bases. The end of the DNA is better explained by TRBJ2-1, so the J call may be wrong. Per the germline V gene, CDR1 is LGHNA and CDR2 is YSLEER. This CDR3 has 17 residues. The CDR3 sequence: CASSLHPGLAGAGEQFF. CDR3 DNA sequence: TGCGCCAGCAGCCTTCACCCCGGCCTAGCGGGAGCTGGTGAGCAGTTCTTC.

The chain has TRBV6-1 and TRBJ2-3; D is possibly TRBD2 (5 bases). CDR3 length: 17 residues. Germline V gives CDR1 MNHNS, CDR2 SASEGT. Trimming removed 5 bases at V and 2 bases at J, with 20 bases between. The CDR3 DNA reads TGTGCCAGCAGTCAACGGGCCCGGGGAAGAACCACAGATACGCAGTATTTT. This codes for CASSQRARGRTTDTQYF.

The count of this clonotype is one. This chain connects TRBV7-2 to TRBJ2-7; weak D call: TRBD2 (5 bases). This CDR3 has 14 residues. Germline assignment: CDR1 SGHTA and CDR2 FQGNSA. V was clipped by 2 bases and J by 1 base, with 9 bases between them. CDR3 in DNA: TGTGCCAGCAGCTTATTGAGCGGTTCCTACGAGCAGTACTTC. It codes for CASSLLSGSYEQYF.

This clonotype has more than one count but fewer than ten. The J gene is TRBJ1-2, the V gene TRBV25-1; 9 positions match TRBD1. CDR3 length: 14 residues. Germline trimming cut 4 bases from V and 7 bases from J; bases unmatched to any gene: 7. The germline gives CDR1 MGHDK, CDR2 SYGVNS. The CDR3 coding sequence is TGTGCCAGCAGTGCCCGGGACAGGGACTTTGGCTACACCTTC. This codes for CASSARDRDFGYTF.